This TCR beta chain was sequenced during a study of cytomegalovirus exposure and HLA in healthy donors. Findings and limits, study-wide: When the data were analyzed later, several of the most significant clusters appeared to be linked to common viral pathogens. Testing in vitro showed a few CMV-associated chains specific for CMV antigens. Sequencing depth roughly uniform across donors was assumed in presence/absence analyses. Associated with HLA alleles at 0.05 false discovery rate in a later analysis were some 16,000 TCR beta sequences.

Primers included in the PCR were 60 Vbeta and 13 Jbeta primers. Libraries were prepared by immunoSEQ multiplex PCR; TCRdb keeps only in-frame clonotypes and omits some of them. The table has over 250,000 clones, 86% seen once; the top ten hold 3.5% to 4%. This clone was detected a few times. Its antigen is currently unknown. Between the trimmed V and J ends, which lost 5 bases and 8 bases, there was a span of 15 bases. The CDR3 spans 13 residues. Germline CDR1 and CDR2: SEHNR and FQNEAQ (reference sequence). Sequenced material: PBMCs. V gene TRBV7-9 combines with J gene TRBJ1-2; no clear D. This receptor was obtained from a man aged 40-49 years in good health and CMV-seropositive. CDR3 sequence (DNA): TGTGCCAGCAGCGGCCGCCGTGCCAGGGGCTACACCTTC. Its protein product is CASSGRRARGYTF.